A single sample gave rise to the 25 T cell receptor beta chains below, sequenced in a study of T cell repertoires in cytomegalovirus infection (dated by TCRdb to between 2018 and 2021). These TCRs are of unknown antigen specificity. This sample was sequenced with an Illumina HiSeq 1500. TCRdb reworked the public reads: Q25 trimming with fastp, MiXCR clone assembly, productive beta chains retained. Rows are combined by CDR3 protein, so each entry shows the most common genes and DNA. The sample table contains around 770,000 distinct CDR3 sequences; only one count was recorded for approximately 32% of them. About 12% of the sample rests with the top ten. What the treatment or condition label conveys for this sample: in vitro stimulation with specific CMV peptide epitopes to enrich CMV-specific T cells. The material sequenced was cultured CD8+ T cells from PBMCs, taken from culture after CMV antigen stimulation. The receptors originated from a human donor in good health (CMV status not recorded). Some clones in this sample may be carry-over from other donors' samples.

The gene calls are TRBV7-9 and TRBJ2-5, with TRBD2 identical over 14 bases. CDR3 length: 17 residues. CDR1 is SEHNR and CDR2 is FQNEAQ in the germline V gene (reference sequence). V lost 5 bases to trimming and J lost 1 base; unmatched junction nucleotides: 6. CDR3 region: CASSPRGTSGGQETQYF. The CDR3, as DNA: TGTGCCAGCAGCCCGCGGGGGACTAGCGGGGGCCAAGAGACCCAGTACTTC.

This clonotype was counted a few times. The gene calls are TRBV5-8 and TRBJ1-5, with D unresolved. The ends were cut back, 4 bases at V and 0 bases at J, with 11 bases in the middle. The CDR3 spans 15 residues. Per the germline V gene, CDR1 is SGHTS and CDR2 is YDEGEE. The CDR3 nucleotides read TGTGCCAGCAGCCGAAACGATTATAGCAATCAGCCCCAGCATTTT. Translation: CASSRNDYSNQPQHF.

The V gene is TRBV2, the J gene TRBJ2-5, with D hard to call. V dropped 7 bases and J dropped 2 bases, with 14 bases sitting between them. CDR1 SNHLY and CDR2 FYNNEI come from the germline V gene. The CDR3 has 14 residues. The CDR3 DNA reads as TGTGCCAGCAATGGGATACATTTACAAGAGACCCAGTACTTC. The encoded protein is CASNGIHLQETQYF. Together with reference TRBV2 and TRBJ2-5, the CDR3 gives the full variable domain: EPEVTQTPSHQVTQMGQEVILRCVPISNHLYFYWYRQILGQKVEFLVSFYNNEISEKSEIFDDQFSVERPDGSNFTLKIRSTKLEDSAMYFCASNGIHLQETQYFGPGTRLLVL.

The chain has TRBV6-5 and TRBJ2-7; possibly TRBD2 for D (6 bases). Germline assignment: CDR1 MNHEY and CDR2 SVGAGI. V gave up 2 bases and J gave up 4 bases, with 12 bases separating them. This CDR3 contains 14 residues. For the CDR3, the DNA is TGTGCCAGCAGTTACGCAGCTAGCGCTTACGAGCAGTACTTC. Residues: CASSYAASAYEQYF.

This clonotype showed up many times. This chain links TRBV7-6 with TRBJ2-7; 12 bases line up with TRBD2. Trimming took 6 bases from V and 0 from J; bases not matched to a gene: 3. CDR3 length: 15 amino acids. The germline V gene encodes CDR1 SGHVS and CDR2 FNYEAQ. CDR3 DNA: TGTGCCAGCAGGCGGACTAGCGGGGACTCCTACGAGCAGTACTTC. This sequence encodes CASRRTSGDSYEQYF. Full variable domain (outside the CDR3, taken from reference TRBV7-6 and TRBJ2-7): GAGVSQSPRYKVTKRGQDVALRCDPISGHVSLYWYRQALGQGPEFLTYFNYEAQQDKSGLPNDRFSAERPEGSISTLTIQRTEQRDSAMYRCASRRTSGDSYEQYFGPGTRLTVT.

In nucleotides, the CDR3 is TGTGCCAGCAGCTTAGCGGGACCAATTGAAGCTTTCTTT. This encodes CASSLAGPIEAFF. The rearrangement uses TRBV7-6 and TRBJ1-1, with D possibly matching TRBD1 (5 bases). This CDR3 has 13 residues. The germline V gene has CDR1 SGHVS and CDR2 FNYEAQ. Trimming removed 0 bases from V and 7 bases from J, with 9 bases in between.

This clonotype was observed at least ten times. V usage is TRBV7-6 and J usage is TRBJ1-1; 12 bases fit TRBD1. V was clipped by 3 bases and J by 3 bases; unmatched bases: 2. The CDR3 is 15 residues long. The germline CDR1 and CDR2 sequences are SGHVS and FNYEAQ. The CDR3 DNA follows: TGTGCCAGCAGCTTGGGACAGGGGGCTGACACTGAAGCTTTCTTT. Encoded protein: CASSLGQGADTEAFF.

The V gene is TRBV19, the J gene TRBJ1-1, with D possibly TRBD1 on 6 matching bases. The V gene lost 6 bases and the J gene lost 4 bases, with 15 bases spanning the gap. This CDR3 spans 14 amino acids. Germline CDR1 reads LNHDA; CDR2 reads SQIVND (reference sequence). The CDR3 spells CASRPRQEPTEAFF. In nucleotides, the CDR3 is TGTGCCAGTAGACCAAGACAGGAACCCACTGAAGCTTTCTTT. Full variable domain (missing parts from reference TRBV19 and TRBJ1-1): DGGITQSPKYLFRKEGQNVTLSCEQNLNHDAMYWYRQDPGQGLRLIYYSQIVNDFQKGDIAEGYSVSREKKESFPLTVTSAQKNPTAFYLCASRPRQEPTEAFFGQGTRLTVV.

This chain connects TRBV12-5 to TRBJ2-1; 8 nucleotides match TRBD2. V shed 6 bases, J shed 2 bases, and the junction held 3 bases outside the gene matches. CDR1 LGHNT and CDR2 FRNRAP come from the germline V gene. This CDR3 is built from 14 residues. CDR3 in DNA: TGTGCTAGTGGCCTCGGGGGGGCCTACAATGAGCAGTTCTTC. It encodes CASGLGGAYNEQFF.

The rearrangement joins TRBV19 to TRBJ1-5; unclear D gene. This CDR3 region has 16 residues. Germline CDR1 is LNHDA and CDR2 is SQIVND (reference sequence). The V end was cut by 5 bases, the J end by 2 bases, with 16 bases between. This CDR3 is CASSFRRNEGNQPQHF. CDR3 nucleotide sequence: TGTGCCAGTAGTTTTCGCAGGAACGAGGGCAATCAGCCCCAGCATTTT. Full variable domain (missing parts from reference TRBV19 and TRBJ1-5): DGGITQSPKYLFRKEGQNVTLSCEQNLNHDAMYWYRQDPGQGLRLIYYSQIVNDFQKGDIAEGYSVSREKKESFPLTVTSAQKNPTAFYLCASSFRRNEGNQPQHFGDGTRLSIL.

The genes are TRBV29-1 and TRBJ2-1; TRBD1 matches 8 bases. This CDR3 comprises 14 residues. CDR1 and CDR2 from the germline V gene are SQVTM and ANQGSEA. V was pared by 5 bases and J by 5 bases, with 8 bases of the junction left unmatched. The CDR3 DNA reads TGCAGCGTTCCCCTAGGACAGGGACACAATGAGCAGTTCTTC. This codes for CSVPLGQGHNEQFF.

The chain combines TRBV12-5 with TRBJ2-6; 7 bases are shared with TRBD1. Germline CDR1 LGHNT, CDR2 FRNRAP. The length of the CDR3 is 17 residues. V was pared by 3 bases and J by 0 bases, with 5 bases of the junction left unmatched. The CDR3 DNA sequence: TGTGCTAGTGGTTTTGGGACAGATAGCTCTGGGGCCAACGTCCTGACTTTC. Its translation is CASGFGTDSSGANVLTF.

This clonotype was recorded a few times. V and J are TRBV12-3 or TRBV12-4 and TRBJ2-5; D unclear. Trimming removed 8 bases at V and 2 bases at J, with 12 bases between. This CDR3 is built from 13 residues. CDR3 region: CASGDTAQETQYF. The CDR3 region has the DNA TGTGCCAGCGGAGACACGGCACAAGAGACCCAGTACTTC.

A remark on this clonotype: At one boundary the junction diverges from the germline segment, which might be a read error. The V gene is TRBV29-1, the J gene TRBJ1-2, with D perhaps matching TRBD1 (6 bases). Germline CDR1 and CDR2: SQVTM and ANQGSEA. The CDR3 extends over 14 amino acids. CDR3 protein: CSAYQGQVNYGYTF. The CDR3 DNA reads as TGTAGTGCCTATCAGGGACAAGTGAACTATGGCTACACCTTC.

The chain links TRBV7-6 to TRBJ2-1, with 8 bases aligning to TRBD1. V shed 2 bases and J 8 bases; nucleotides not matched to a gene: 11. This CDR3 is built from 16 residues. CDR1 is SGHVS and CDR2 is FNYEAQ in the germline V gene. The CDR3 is CASSLIGQGAVDEQFF. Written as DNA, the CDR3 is TGTGCCAGCAGCTTAATCGGTCAGGGGGCCGTGGATGAGCAGTTCTTC.

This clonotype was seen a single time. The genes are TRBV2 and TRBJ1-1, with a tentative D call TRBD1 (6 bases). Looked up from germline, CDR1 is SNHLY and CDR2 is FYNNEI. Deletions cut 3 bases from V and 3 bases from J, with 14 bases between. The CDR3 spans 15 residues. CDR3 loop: CASSERGAEDTEAFF. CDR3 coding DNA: TGTGCCAGCAGTGAGAGGGGGGCGGAAGACACTGAAGCTTTCTTT.

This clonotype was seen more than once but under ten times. The DNA of the CDR3 is TGTGCCAGCAGTTACTCCGGGGAGGACACTGAAGCTTTCTTT. It encodes CASSYSGEDTEAFF. This rearrangement joins TRBV6-2 or TRBV6-3 to TRBJ1-1, with D unclear. Between the trimmed V and J ends, which lost 0 bases and 3 bases, there was a span of 8 bases. This CDR3 region has 14 residues. Per germline, CDR1 MNHEY and CDR2 SVGEGT.

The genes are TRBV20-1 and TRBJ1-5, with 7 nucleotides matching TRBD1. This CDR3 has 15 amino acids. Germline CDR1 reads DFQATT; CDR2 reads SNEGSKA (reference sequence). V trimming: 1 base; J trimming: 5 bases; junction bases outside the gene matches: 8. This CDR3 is CSARGGTAQDQPQHF. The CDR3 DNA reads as TGCAGTGCTAGAGGGGGGACAGCACAAGATCAGCCCCAGCATTTT.

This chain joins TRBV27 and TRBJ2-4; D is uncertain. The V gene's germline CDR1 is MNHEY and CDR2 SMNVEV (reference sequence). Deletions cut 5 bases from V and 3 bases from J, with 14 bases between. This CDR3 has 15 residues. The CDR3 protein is CASSQYHVVKNIQYF. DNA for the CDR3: TGTGCCAGCAGTCAGTACCACGTTGTCAAAAACATTCAGTACTTC.

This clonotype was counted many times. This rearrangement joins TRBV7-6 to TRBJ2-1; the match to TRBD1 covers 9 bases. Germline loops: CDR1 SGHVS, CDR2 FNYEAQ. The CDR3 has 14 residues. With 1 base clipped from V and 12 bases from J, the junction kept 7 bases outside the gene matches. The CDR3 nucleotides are TGTGCCAGCAGCTTAGAGACAGGGGGACTTAGGCAGTTCTTC. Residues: CASSLETGGLRQFF.

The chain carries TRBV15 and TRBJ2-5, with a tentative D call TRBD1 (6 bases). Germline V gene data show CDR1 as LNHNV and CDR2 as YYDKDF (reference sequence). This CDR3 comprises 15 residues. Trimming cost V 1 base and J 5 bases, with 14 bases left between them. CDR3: CATSRARGSGETQYF. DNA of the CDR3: TGTGCCACCAGCAGAGCGAGGGGGTCGGGGGAGACCCAGTACTTC.

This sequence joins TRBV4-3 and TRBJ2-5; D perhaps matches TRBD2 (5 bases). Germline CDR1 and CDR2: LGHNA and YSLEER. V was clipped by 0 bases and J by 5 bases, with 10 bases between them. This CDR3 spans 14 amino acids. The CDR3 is CASSQERVRETQYF. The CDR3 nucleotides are TGCGCCAGCAGCCAAGAGAGGGTGAGGGAGACCCAGTACTTC.

CDR3 sequence: CASSLLHELQANYGYTF. The CDR3 nucleotides read TGTGCCAGCAGTTTACTACACGAACTCCAAGCTAACTATGGCTACACCTTC. The V call is TRBV12-3 or TRBV12-4, the J call TRBJ1-2; no clear D. Trimming removed 2 bases at V and 0 bases at J, with 16 bases between. This CDR3 is built from 17 residues.

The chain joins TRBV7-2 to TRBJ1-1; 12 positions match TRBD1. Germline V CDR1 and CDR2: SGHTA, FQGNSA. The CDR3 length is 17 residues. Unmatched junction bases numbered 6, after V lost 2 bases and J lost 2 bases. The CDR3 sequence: CASSLRGQGAGNTEAFF. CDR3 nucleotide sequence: TGTGCCAGCAGCTTAAGGGGACAGGGGGCGGGCAACACTGAAGCTTTCTTT.

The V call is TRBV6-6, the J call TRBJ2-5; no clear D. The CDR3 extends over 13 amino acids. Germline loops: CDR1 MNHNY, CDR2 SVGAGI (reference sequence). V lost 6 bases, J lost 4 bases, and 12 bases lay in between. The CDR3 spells CASSPVLRETQYF. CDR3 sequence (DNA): TGTGCCAGCAGCCCGGTGTTGAGAGAGACCCAGTACTTC.